Below, 7 T cell receptor beta chains from the same sample are listed, as sequenced in a study of T cells after yellow fever vaccination. TCRdb redid the calling of the 5' RACE reads with MiXCR, one entry per CDR3 protein. The sample holds 250,000 to 400,000 distinct CDR3 sequences; approximately 4.3% are singletons and the top ten take roughly a fifth. Here the sequenced sample was PBMCs, taken 15 days after the yellow fever booster vaccination. These receptors all come from a man younger than 35 who received the YFV17D yellow fever vaccine.

DNA of the CDR3: TGTGCCAGCCGGGACAGCGGCTCCTACGAGCAGTACTTC. Translation gives CASRDSGSYEQYF. The V gene is TRBV6-5, the J gene TRBJ2-7, with 7 bases aligning to TRBD1. The V gene end was trimmed by 8 bases and the J gene end by 0 bases; junction bases not matched to a gene: 4. Germline V CDR1 and CDR2: MNHEY, SVGAGI. The CDR3 is made up of 13 amino acids.

This clonotype was picked up many times. The genes are TRBV6-5 and TRBJ1-6; D unclear. Germline CDR1 is MNHEY and CDR2 is SVGAGI. The V end lost 2 bases, the J end lost 1 base, and 9 bases lay between the germline ends. The CDR3 totals 16 residues. The CDR3 sequence is CASSYDTQSYNSPLHF. Written as DNA, the CDR3 is TGTGCCAGCAGTTACGACACCCAATCCTATAATTCACCCCTCCACTTT.

The CDR3 loop reads CASSEQREGYTF. The CDR3 DNA reads TGTGCCAGCAGTGAACAGAGGGAAGGCTACACCTTC. The V call is TRBV2, the J call TRBJ1-2; the D is unclear. Germline loops: CDR1 SNHLY, CDR2 FYNNEI. Trimming stripped 2 bases from V and 8 bases from J, with 9 bases between. CDR3 length: 12 amino acids.

This clonotype was detected many times. J is TRBJ1-1 and V is TRBV4-3; no clear D gene. The CDR3 length is 13 residues. CDR1 is LGHNA and CDR2 is YSLEER in the germline V gene. Deletions cut 0 bases from V and 5 bases from J, with 7 bases between. The CDR3 coding sequence is TGCGCCAGCAGCCAAGAGGGAGTTACTGAAGCTTTCTTT. It yields the protein CASSQEGVTEAFF.

The table lists this clonotype with a few counts. The J gene is TRBJ1-1, the V gene TRBV7-9; D ambiguous. Germline V lookup: CDR1 SEHNR, CDR2 FQNEAQ (reference sequence). The CDR3 covers 13 residues. Trimming removed 10 bases at V and 0 bases at J, with 12 bases between. The chain's CDR3 is CATNRRLNTEAFF. The CDR3 DNA follows: TGTGCCACCAACCGGAGATTGAACACTGAAGCTTTCTTT.

There are a few counts of this clonotype. This chain connects TRBV20-1 to TRBJ2-1, with 7 bases that match TRBD1. Germline V gene sequence: CDR1 DFQATT, CDR2 SNEGSKA (reference sequence). V was clipped by 6 bases and J by 5 bases; unmatched bases: 7. CDR3 size: 13 residues. DNA for the CDR3: TGCAGTGCCTCGACAGGGTGGAACAATGAGCAGTTCTTC. Residues: CSASTGWNNEQFF.

This clonotype was observed a few times. The CDR3 region is CASSQGQAFGNTIYF. The CDR3 nucleotides read TGTGCCAGCAGCCAAGGGCAGGCTTTTGGAAACACCATATATTTT. The chain couples TRBV3-1 to TRBJ1-3; D remains unclear. The germline V and J ends were trimmed by 1 base and 3 bases, with 10 bases remaining between them. CDR1 LGHDT and CDR2 YNNKEL come from the germline V gene (reference sequence). The CDR3 is made up of 15 amino acids.